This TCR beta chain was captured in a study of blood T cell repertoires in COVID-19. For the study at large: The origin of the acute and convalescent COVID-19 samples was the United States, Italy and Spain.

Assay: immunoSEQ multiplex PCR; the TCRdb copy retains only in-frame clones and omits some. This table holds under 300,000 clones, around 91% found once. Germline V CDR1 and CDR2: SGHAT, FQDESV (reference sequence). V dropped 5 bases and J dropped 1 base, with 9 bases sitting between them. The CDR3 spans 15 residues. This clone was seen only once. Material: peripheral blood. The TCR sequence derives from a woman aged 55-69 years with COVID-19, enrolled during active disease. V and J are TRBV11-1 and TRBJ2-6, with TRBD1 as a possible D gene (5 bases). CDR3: CASSTTVSGANVLTF. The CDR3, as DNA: TGTGCCAGCAGCACGACAGTTTCTGGGGCCAACGTCCTGACTTTC.